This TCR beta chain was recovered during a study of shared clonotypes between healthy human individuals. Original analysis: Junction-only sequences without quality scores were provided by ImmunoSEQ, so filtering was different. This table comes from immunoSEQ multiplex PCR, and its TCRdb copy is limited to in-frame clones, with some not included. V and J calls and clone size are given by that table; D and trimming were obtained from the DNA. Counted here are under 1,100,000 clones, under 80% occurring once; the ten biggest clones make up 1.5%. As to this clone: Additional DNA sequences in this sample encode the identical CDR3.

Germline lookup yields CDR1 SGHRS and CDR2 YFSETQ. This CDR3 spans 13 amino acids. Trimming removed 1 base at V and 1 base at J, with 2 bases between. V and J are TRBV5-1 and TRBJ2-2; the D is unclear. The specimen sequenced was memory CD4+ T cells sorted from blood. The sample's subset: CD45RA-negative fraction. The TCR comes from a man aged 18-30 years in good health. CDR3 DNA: TGCGCCAGCAGCTTGCGGAACACCGGGGAGCTGTTTTTT. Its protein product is CASSLRNTGELFF.